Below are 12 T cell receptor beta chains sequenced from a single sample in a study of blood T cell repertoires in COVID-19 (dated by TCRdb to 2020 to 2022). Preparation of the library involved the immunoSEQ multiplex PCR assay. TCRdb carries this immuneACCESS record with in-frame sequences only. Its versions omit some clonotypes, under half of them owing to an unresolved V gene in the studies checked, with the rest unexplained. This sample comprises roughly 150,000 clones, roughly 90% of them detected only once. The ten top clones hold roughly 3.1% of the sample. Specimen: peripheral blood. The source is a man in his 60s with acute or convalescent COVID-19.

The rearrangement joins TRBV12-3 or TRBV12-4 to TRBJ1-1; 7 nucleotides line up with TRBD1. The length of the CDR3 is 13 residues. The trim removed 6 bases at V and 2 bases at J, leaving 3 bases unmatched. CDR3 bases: TGTGCCAGCAGAGACAGGGATAACACTGAAGCTTTCTTT. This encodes CASRDRDNTEAFF.

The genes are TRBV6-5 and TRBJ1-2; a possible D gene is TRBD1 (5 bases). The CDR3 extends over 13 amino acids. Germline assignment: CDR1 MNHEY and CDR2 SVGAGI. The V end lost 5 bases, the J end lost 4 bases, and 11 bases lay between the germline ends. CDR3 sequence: CASSRIDSYGYTF. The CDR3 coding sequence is TGTGCCAGCAGTAGAATTGACAGCTATGGCTACACCTTC.

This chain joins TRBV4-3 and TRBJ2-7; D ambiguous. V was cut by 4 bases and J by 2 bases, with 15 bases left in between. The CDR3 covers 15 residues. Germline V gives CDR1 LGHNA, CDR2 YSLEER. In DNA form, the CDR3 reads TGCGCCAGCAGCCGGAACCCAGGTCCCACCTACGAGCAGTACTTC. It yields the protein CASSRNPGPTYEQYF.

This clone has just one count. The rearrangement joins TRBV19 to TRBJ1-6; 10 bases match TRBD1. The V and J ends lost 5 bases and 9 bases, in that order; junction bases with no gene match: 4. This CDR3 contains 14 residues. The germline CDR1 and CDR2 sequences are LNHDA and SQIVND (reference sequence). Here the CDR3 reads CASSVRDRGSPLHF. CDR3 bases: TGTGCCAGTAGTGTCCGGGACAGGGGTTCACCCCTCCACTTT.

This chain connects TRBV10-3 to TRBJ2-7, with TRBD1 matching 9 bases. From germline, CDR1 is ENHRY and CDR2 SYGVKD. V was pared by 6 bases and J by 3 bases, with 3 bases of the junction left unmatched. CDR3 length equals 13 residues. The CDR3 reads CAISGTGSYEQYF. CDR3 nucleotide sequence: TGTGCCATCAGCGGGACAGGGAGCTACGAGCAGTACTTC.

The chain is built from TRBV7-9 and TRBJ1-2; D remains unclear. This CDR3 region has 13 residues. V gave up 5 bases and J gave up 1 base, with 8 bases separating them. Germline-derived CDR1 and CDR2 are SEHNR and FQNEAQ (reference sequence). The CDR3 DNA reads TGTGCCAGCAGCCTTTTAATTAACTATGGCTACACCTTC. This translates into CASSLLINYGYTF.

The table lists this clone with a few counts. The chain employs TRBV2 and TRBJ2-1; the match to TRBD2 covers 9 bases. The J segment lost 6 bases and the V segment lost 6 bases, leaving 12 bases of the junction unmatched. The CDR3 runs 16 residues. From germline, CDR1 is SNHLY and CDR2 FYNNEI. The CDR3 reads CASRALRGGGVNEQFF. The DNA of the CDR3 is TGTGCCAGCAGGGCCCTGAGGGGCGGGGGGGTCAATGAGCAGTTCTTC.

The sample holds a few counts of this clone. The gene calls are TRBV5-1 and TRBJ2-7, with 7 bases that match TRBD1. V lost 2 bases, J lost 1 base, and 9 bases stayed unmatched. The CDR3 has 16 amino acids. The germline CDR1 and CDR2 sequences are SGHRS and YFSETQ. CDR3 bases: TGCGCCAGCAGCTTTGGGGGCTCGACAGGGTCCTACGAGCAGTACTTC. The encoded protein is CASSFGGSTGSYEQYF.

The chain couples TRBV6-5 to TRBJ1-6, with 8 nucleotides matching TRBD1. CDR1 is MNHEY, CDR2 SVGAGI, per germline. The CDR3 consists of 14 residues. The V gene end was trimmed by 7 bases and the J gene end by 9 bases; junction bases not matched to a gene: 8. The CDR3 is CASTYQGASSPLHF. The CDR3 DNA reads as TGTGCCAGCACCTATCAGGGGGCAAGTTCACCCCTCCACTTT.

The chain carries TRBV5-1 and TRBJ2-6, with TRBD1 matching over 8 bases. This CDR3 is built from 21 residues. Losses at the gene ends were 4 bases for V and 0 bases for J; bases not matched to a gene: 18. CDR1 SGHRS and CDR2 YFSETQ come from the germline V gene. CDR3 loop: CASSRRPGQVNLYSGANVLTF. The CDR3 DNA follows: TGCGCCAGCAGCCGGAGACCGGGACAGGTTAACTTATACTCTGGGGCCAACGTCCTGACTTTC.

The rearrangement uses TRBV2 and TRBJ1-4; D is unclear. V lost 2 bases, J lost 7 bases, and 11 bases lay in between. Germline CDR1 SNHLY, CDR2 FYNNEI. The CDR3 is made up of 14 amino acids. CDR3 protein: CASSESRSGEKLFF. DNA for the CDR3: TGTGCCAGCAGTGAATCCAGGAGCGGTGAAAAACTGTTTTTT.

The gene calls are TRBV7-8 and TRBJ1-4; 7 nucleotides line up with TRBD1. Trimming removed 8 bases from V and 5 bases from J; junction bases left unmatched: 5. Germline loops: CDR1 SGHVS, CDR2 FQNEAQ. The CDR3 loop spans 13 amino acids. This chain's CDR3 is CASSGQKNEKLFF. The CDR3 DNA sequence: TGTGCCAGCTCGGGACAGAAAAATGAAAAACTGTTTTTT.